The T cell receptor beta chain described here comes from a study of OX40 agonist ivuxolimab in advanced cancers. A note on the overall study: Ivuxolimab was a fully human IgG2 agonistic monoclonal antibody targeting the costimulatory receptor OX40 (CD134). Prior anti-PD-1, anti-PD-L1 or anti-CTLA-4 therapy was permitted, and roughly two fifths of dose-escalation patients had received checkpoint inhibitors. A male proportion of around 81% and a mean age of approximately 60 years, ranging from roughly 20 to 80, were recorded for the dose-escalation cohort. Partial responses were achieved by three dose-escalation patients, of whom one had hepatocellular carcinoma and two had cutaneous melanoma. The paper describes the monotherapy dose-escalation part (N of about 54 patients) of the phase I trial of ivuxolimab. Intravenous ivuxolimab was administered to patients every 2 weeks at six dose levels: 0.01, 0.1, 0.3, 1.5, 3 and 10 mg/kg. Among the roughly 54 dose-escalation patients, some 19 had hepatocellular carcinoma, around 15 melanoma, 9 renal cell carcinoma and 9 head and neck cancer. Peripheral TCRbeta sequencing aimed to test whether ivuxolimab altered TCR sequence diversity and caused clonal T-cell expansion.

General conclusions and limits of the study: At doses of 0.1 to 3.0 mg/kg, clonal expansion of both CD4+ and CD8+ T cells in blood was seen between baseline and week 6. In the 0.1-3.0 mg/kg groups, partial responders had among the lowest normalized peripheral clonal expansion, particularly in CD8+ T cells. The antigen specificity of the peripheral T cells that underwent clonal expansion was not determined. Low levels of normalized T-cell clonal expansion were also seen in some nonresponding patients. On average, CD8+ T cells showed more expanded clones than CD4+ T cells after ivuxolimab.

Genomic DNA was extracted from sorted cells for sequencing of the TCRbeta CDR3 region. The immunoSEQ Assay was used to sequence the TCRbeta CDR3 regions. TCRdb retrieved this table from immuneACCESS and kept in-frame rearrangements only. Not all clones are present; in checked studies, unresolved V genes account for under half, and no reason is known for the remainder. Recorded for this sample are roughly 70,000 clones; approximately 78% of them occurred a single time. The biggest ten clones account for 1.1% of the sample. This clone is a singleton in its sample. There is no known antigen for this receptor. Per-nucleotide qualities are absent, and no much larger clonotype sits a single base away. The trial excluded patients who had a history of autoimmune disease or were on systemic immunosuppression. Peripheral blood for TCR sequencing was collected from all dose cohorts at baseline, on cycle 4 day 1, and on cycle 7 day 1. Samples were obtained from an open-label, multicenter, first-in-human phase I dose-escalation trial of ivuxolimab. The trial enrolled adults with locally advanced or metastatic head and neck squamous cell, hepatocellular, melanoma or renal cell carcinoma. Before TCR sequencing, CD4+ T cells and CD8+ T cells were sorted from peripheral blood as separate populations.

V was cut back by 6 bases and J by 2 bases, leaving a gap of 14 bases between them. Taken from cysteine to phenylalanine, the CDR3 has 14 residues. Kept here is only the CDR3 DNA, which spans 42 bases and is read in frame from base 1. CDR1 and CDR2 are read off the germline V gene as MNHEY and SVGAGI. Sequences were derived from CD4+ or CD8+ T cells sorted from blood, sampled in a trial of the OX40 agonist ivuxolimab. The clonotype was recovered from an adult with an advanced solid tumor such as melanoma, head and neck, liver or kidney cancer. The chain employs TRBV6-5 and TRBJ2-7, with TRBD2 as a weak D call on 6 bases. In nucleotides, the sequence is TGTGCCAGCAGACCCGTGGGGGGACCCTACGAGCAGTACTTC. Translated, this gives CASRPVGGPYEQYF.